These T cell receptor beta chains were read from a single sample in a study of technical replicates of blood from a few donors. Repertoires were generated with immunoSEQ multiplex PCR, while TCRdb's copy carries only in-frame clones and drops some. The data show tens of thousands of clones, approximately 83% seen once. Sequences were obtained from PBMCs. All receptors come from a human donor in good health. Some clones in this sample may be carry-over from other donors' samples. Each CDR3 is given with its conserved first and last residue. A D gene is named only where the DNA matches it firmly. Not every row has a clone size; where given, it reads once, few, many or a size class.

J: TRBJ2-5
size: .
V: TRBV5-1
D: TRBD1
DNA: TGCGCCAGCAGCTTTTCCCCCGGGACAGGGGTGGAGACCCAGTACTTC
CDR3: CASSFSPGTGVETQYF

J: TRBJ2-5
size: .
V: TRBV5-1
D: TRBD1
DNA: TGCGCCAGCAGCTGGGGGACAGGGAATAGGGAGACCCAGTACTTC
CDR3: CASSWGTGNRETQYF

J: TRBJ1-5
size: few
V: TRBV9
D: .
DNA: TGTGCCAGCAGCGTGACCTCAGGGGATAGCAATCAGCCCCAGCATTTT
CDR3: CASSVTSGDSNQPQHF

J: TRBJ1-5
size: .
V: TRBV6-1
D: TRBD1
DNA: TGTGCCAGCAGTGAGGGACAGGGGAGACAGCCCCAGCATTTT
CDR3: CASSEGQGRQPQHF

J: TRBJ1-2
size: .
V: TRBV25-1
D: .
DNA: TGTGCCAGCAAGGGAGATGGGGTTTCCTATGGCTACACCTTC
CDR3: CASKGDGVSYGYTF

J: TRBJ2-5
size: .
V: TRBV30
D: TRBD2
DNA: TGTGCCTGGAGTCTCCGCTTACTAGCGGGAACGGAGACCCAGTACTTC
CDR3: CAWSLRLLAGTETQYF

J: TRBJ2-1
size: .
V: TRBV7-3
D: TRBD2
DNA: TGTGCCAGCAGCCCCAGCGGGAGGGCTTGGGATGAGCAGTTCTTC
CDR3: CASSPSGRAWDEQFF

J: TRBJ2-1
size: .
V: TRBV11-2
D: TRBD1
DNA: TGTGCCAGCAGCTTAGTTGGGACAGGTCAGTTCTTC
CDR3: CASSLVGTGQFF

J: TRBJ2-7
size: .
V: TRBV25-1
D: .
DNA: TGTGCCAGCAGTGAATGGGGGGGGGCCGAGCAGTACTTC
CDR3: CASSEWGGAEQYF

J: TRBJ1-2
size: .
V: TRBV6-5
D: .
DNA: TGTGCCAGCAGTTACCGGAGAGGTGGCTACACCTTC
CDR3: CASSYRRGGYTF

J: TRBJ2-3
size: .
V: TRBV25-1
D: .
DNA: TGTGCCAGCAGTGCGGGTGATGGCCCAGATACGCAGTATTTT
CDR3: CASSAGDGPDTQYF

J: TRBJ1-1
size: .
V: TRBV19
D: .
DNA: TGTGCCAGTAGGACTGGGGGGGGGCAGCCCACTGAAGCTTTCTTT
CDR3: CASRTGGGQPTEAFF

J: TRBJ2-1
size: .
V: TRBV29-1
D: TRBD2
DNA: TGCAGCGTCGGACTAGCGAAGGGCTCCTACAATGAGCAGTTCTTC
CDR3: CSVGLAKGSYNEQFF